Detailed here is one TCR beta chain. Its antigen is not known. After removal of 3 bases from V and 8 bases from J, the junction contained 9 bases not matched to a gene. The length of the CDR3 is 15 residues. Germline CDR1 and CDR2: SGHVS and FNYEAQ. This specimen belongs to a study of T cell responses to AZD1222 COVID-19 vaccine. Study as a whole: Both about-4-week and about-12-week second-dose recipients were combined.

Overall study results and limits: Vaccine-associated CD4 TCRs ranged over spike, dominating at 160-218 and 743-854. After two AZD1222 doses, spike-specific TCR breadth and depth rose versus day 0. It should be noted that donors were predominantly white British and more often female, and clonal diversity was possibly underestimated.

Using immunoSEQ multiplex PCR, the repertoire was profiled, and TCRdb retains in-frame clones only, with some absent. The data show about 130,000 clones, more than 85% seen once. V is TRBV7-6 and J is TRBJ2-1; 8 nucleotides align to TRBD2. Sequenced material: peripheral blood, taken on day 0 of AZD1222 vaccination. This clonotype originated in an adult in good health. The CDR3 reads CASSLSGSGQYEQFF. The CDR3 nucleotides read TGTGCCAGCAGCTTGAGCGGGAGCGGGCAGTATGAGCAGTTCTTC.